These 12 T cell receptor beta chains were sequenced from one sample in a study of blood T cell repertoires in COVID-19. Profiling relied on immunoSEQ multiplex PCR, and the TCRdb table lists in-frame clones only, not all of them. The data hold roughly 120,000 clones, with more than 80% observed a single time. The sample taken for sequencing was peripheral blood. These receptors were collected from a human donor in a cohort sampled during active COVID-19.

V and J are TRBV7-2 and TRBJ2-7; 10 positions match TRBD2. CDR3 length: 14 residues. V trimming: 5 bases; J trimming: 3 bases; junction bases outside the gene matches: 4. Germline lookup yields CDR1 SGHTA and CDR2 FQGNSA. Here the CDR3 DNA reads TGTGCCAGCAGCGCTAGCGGGAGTGTCTACGAGCAGTACTTC. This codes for CASSASGSVYEQYF.

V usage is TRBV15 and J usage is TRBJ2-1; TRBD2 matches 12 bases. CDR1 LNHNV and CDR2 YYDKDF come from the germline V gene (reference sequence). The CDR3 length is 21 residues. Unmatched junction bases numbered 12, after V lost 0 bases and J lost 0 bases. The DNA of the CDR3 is TGTGCCACCAGCAGAGAAAGGGGACTAGCGGGTCTCTTAAGCTCCTACAATGAGCAGTTCTTC. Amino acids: CATSRERGLAGLLSSYNEQFF.

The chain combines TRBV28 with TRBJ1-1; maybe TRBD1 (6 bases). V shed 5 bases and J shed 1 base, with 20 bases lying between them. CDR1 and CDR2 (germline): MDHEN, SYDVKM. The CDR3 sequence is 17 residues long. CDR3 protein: CASSGGGRLPSNTEAFF. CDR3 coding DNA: TGTGCCAGCAGTGGCGGGGGGCGCTTACCGTCGAACACTGAAGCTTTCTTT.

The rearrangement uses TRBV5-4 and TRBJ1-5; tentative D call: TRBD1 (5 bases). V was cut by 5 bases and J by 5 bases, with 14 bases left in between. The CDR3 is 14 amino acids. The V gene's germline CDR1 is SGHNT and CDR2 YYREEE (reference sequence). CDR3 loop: CASSTQGRDQPQHF. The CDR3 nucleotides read TGTGCCAGCAGTACTCAGGGTAGGGATCAGCCCCAGCATTTT.

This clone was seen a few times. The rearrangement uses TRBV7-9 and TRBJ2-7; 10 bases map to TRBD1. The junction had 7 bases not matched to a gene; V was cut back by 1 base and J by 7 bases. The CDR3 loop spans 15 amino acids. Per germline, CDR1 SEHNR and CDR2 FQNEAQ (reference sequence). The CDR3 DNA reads TGTGCCAGCAGCTTAGAAAGACAGGGGGCTGGGGAGCAGTACTTC. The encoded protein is CASSLERQGAGEQYF.

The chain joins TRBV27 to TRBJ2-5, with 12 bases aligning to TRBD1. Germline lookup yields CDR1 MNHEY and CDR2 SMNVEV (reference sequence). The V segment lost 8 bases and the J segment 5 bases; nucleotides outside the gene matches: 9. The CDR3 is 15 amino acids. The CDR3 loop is CASSTGTGGRETQYF. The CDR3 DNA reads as TGTGCCAGCTCCACCGGGACAGGGGGCCGGGAGACCCAGTACTTC.

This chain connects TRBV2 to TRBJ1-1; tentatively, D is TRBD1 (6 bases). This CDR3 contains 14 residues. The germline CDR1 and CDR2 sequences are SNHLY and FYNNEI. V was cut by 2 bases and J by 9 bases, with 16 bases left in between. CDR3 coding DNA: TGTGCCAGCAGTGAATTGCCCGCGGGGGGGCAAGCTTTCTTT. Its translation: CASSELPAGGQAFF.

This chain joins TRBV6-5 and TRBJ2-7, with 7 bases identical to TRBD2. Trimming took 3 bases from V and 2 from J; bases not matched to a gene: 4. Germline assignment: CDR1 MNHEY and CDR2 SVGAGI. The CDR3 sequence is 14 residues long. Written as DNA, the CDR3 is TGTGCCAGCAGTTATAGCGGGTCCACCTACGAGCAGTACTTC. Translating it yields CASSYSGSTYEQYF.

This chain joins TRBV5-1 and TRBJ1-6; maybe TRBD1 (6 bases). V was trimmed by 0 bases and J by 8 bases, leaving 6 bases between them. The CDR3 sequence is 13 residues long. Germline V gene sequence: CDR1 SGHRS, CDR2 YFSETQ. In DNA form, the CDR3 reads TGCGCCAGCAGCTTGGGACAGGATTCACCCCTCCACTTT. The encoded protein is CASSLGQDSPLHF. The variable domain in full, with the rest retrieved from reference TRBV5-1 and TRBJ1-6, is KAGVTQTPRYLIKTRGQQVTLSCSPISGHRSVSWYQQTPGQGLQFLFEYFSETQRNKGNFPGRFSGRQFSNSRSEMNVSTLELGDSALYLCASSLGQDSPLHFGNGTRLTVT.

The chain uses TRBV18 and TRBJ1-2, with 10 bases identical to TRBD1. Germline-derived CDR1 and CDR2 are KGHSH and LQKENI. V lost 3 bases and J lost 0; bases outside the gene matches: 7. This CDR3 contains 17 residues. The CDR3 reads CASSPKGTGAPNYGYTF. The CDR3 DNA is TGTGCCAGCTCACCTAAGGGGACAGGGGCACCTAACTATGGCTACACCTTC.

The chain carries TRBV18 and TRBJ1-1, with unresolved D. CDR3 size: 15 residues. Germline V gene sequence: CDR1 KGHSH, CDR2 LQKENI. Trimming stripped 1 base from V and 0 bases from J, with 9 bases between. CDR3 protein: CASSPRGFLNTEAFF. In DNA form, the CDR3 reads TGTGCCAGCTCACCACGAGGGTTCTTGAACACTGAAGCTTTCTTT.

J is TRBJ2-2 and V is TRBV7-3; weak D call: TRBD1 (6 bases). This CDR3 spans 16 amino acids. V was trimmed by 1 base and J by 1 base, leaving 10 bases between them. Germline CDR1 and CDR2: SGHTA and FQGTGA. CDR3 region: CASSLNPRGNTGELFF. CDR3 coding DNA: TGTGCCAGCAGCTTAAACCCCAGGGGGAACACCGGGGAGCTGTTTTTT.